What follows are 24 T cell receptor beta chains derived from one specimen sequenced in a study of T cell responses to AZD1222 COVID-19 vaccine. Sequenced by immunoSEQ multiplex PCR; TCRdb stores in-frame clones only, minus some. The sample holds about 100,000 clones, around 87% seen once. The material sequenced was peripheral blood, taken on day 0 of MenACWY control vaccination. These receptors came from an adult in good health.

The chain recombines TRBV7-2 with TRBJ1-5; 9 nucleotides match TRBD1. The length of the CDR3 is 15 residues. The germline V gene has CDR1 SGHTA and CDR2 FQGNSA. Trimming took 4 bases from V and 4 from J; bases not matched to a gene: 5. CDR3 nucleotides: TGTGCCAGCAGCTGGGGGACAGGGCTGAATCAGCCCCAGCATTTT. Translating it yields CASSWGTGLNQPQHF.

This sequence joins TRBV28 and TRBJ1-3; D unresolved. Germline loops: CDR1 MDHEN, CDR2 SYDVKM. CDR3 length: 13 amino acids. Trimming shortened V by 3 bases and J by 4 bases, and 7 bases separated the two germline ends. The DNA for the CDR3 is TGTGCCAGCAGTTTCCGGAGGGGAAACACCATATATTTT. Translating it yields CASSFRRGNTIYF. The variable domain in full, with the rest retrieved from reference TRBV28 and TRBJ1-3, is DVKVTQSSRYLVKRTGEKVFLECVQDMDHENMFWYRQDPGLGLRLIYFSYDVKMKEKGDIPEGYSVSREKKERFSLILESASTNQTSMYLCASSFRRGNTIYFGEGSWLTVV.

The V call is TRBV9, the J call TRBJ2-2, with D unresolved. Trimming shortened V by 4 bases and J by 0 bases, and 10 bases separated the two germline ends. Germline CDR1 SGDLS, CDR2 YYNGEE. The CDR3 consists of 15 residues. The CDR3 spells CASSTGSSNTGELFF. The DNA for the CDR3 is TGTGCCAGCAGCACCGGGTCCTCGAACACCGGGGAGCTGTTTTTT.

The rearrangement links TRBV4-3 to TRBJ1-2; D ambiguous. The CDR3 is made up of 17 amino acids. Germline V gives CDR1 LGHNA, CDR2 YSLEER. The V gene lost 0 bases and the J gene lost 8 bases, with 22 bases spanning the gap. CDR3 nucleotides: TGCGCCAGCAGCCAAGATCTCCTTGGCGCTCCTCGGAAGGGCTACACCTTC. Translation: CASSQDLLGAPRKGYTF.

The CDR3 DNA reads as TGTGCCAGCAGCTCCTCGGGATCACCAGGCTACACCTTC. Residues: CASSSSGSPGYTF. V is TRBV11-2 and J is TRBJ1-2, with D unclear. The CDR3 runs 13 residues. Trimming took off 4 bases at V and 8 bases at J, with 14 bases between the two ends. Germline assignment: CDR1 SGHAT and CDR2 FQNNGV.

This chain connects TRBV21-1 to TRBJ2-5; TRBD2 was called by the table and not checked on the DNA. TRBV21-1 is noted as a pseudogene. This CDR3 has 14 residues. CDR3 sequence reads: CASTPSKGGETQYF. CDR3 nucleotides: TGTGCCAGCACCCCGTCGAAGGGGGGGGAGACCCAGTACTTC.

This chain joins TRBV5-1 and TRBJ2-2; weak D call: TRBD2 (5 bases). V was clipped by 6 bases and J by 0 bases, with 9 bases between them. The CDR3 loop spans 14 amino acids. In germline, CDR1 is SGHRS, CDR2 YFSETQ. CDR3 coding DNA: TGCGCCAGCATAGAGGGCGCGAACACCGGGGAGCTGTTTTTT. It encodes CASIEGANTGELFF.

The CDR3 DNA sequence: TGTGCCAGCTCACCAATCCCAGGGGATGAAAACACTGAAGCTTTCTTT. Protein product: CASSPIPGDENTEAFF. This rearrangement joins TRBV18 to TRBJ1-1, with D possibly being TRBD1 (6 bases). V lost 2 bases to trimming and J lost 2 bases, with 15 bases between them. CDR3 length: 16 amino acids. CDR1 and CDR2 from the germline V gene are KGHSH and LQKENI.

V and J are TRBV3-1 (or the pseudogene TRBV3-2) and TRBJ2-1; tentatively, D is TRBD2 (6 bases). In germline, CDR1 is LGHDT, CDR2 YNNKEL (reference sequence). CDR3 size: 14 residues. Trimming pared 5 bases from V and 8 bases from J, leaving 16 bases between. CDR3 in amino acids: CASSGSPPGDEQFF. The DNA of the CDR3 is TGTGCCAGCAGCGGGTCTCCTCCGGGGGATGAGCAGTTCTTC.

V gene TRBV6-2 or TRBV6-3 combines with J gene TRBJ2-3, with 8 bases fitting TRBD2. With V trimmed by 0 bases and J by 2 bases, 13 bases remained unmatched. Germline V gene data show CDR1 as MNHEY and CDR2 as SVGEGT. The CDR3 length is 19 residues. The CDR3 protein is CASSYSGRLAGRTTDTQYF. CDR3 nucleotide sequence: TGTGCCAGCAGTTACTCAGGGCGATTAGCGGGGCGTACCACAGATACGCAGTATTTT.

The chain combines TRBV18 with TRBJ1-4; possible D gene TRBD1, 6 bases. Trimming took off 5 bases at V and 8 bases at J, with 21 bases between the two ends. The CDR3 has 16 amino acids. CDR1 and CDR2 from the germline V gene are KGHSH and LQKENI. The DNA for the CDR3 is TGTGCCAGCTCAACACTCTGGGGGCGCTCTGGGGAAAAACTGTTTTTT. Its protein is CASSTLWGRSGEKLFF.

The CDR3 coding sequence is TGCGCCAGCAGGGCCACCGGGGATACGCAGTATTTT. It encodes CASRATGDTQYF. This chain joins TRBV4-1 and TRBJ2-3, with D hard to call. V lost 6 bases to trimming and J lost 6 bases, with 10 bases between them. Germline loops: CDR1 MGHRA, CDR2 YSYEKL. This CDR3 region has 12 residues.

The rearrangement links TRBV5-1 to TRBJ2-3; 9 bases agree with TRBD2. Germline values: CDR1 SGHRS, CDR2 YFSETQ. The CDR3 consists of 17 residues. Trimming took 2 bases from V and 6 from J; bases not matched to a gene: 13. DNA of the CDR3: TGCGCCAGCAGCTTCACCGCCCTGGCGGGGGGGCTGGATACGCAGTATTTT. The encoded protein is CASSFTALAGGLDTQYF.

The CDR3 coding sequence is TGTGCCAGCAGTTGGGACTTCCAGAGCAATCAGCCCCAGCATTTT. It encodes CASSWDFQSNQPQHF. This chain uses TRBV6-5 with TRBJ1-5, with TRBD1 as a possible D gene (5 bases). CDR1 and CDR2 (germline): MNHEY, SVGAGI. V lost 4 bases and J lost 1, with 11 bases in between. CDR3 size: 15 residues.

The chain employs TRBV28 and TRBJ1-6; D may be TRBD1 (5 bases). V was clipped by 6 bases and J by 10 bases, with 16 bases between them. The CDR3 contains 14 residues. Germline loops: CDR1 MDHEN, CDR2 SYDVKM. CDR3 sequence reads: CASSHGTVGSPLHF. The DNA of the CDR3 is TGTGCCAGCAGCCACGGGACGGTCGGCTCACCCCTCCACTTT.

The V gene is TRBV13, the J gene TRBJ2-1; maybe TRBD2 (5 bases). V was trimmed by 2 bases and J by 4 bases, leaving 12 bases between them. This CDR3 has 15 residues. The germline V gene has CDR1 PRHDT and CDR2 FYEKMQ (reference sequence). In nucleotides, the CDR3 is TGTGCCAGCAGCTTACCCCTAGCACAATACAATGAGCAGTTCTTC. It translates to CASSLPLAQYNEQFF.

The count of this clone is one. This chain joins TRBV28 and TRBJ1-2; D gene ambiguous. V was pared by 3 bases and J by 4 bases, with 15 bases between. The germline CDR1 and CDR2 sequences are MDHEN and SYDVKM. The CDR3 runs 15 residues. CDR3 loop: CASSFWSDGFYGYTF. The DNA for the CDR3 is TGTGCCAGCAGTTTTTGGTCTGACGGATTCTATGGCTACACCTTC.

This clone has only one observation. Here the CDR3 reads CATRGSGSTEAFF. Here the CDR3 DNA reads TGTGCCACCCGTGGTTCAGGCTCCACTGAAGCTTTCTTT. The chain recombines TRBV21-1 with TRBJ1-1; TRBD1, the D gene given by the table, was not confirmed from the DNA. TRBV21-1 is listed as a pseudogene. The CDR3 covers 13 residues.

This clone has just one count. V and J are TRBV10-2 and TRBJ1-1; a possible D gene is TRBD1 (6 bases). This CDR3 region has 16 residues. CDR1 and CDR2 from the germline V gene are WSHSY and SAAADI. Trimming stripped 6 bases from V and 3 bases from J, with 20 bases between. The CDR3 region has the DNA TGCGCCAGCAGACTGACAGGCGCGGGGGAGGACACTGAAGCTTTCTTT. Its protein product is CASRLTGAGEDTEAFF.

V gene TRBV7-9 combines with J gene TRBJ1-2; 8 positions match TRBD1. Germline-derived CDR1 and CDR2 are SEHNR and FQNEAQ (reference sequence). V lost 4 bases, J lost 8 bases, and 6 bases stayed unmatched. The CDR3 sequence is 13 residues long. This chain's CDR3 is CASSWTGFEGYTF. The DNA of the CDR3 is TGTGCCAGCAGCTGGACAGGGTTCGAAGGCTACACCTTC.

The chain carries TRBV11-2 and TRBJ2-7; perhaps D is TRBD1 or TRBD2 (5 bases each). Trimming took off 3 bases at V and 4 bases at J, with 10 bases between the two ends. The V gene's germline CDR1 is SGHAT and CDR2 FQNNGV. The CDR3 loop spans 13 amino acids. This CDR3 reads CASSFFGAYEQYF. The DNA of the CDR3 is TGTGCCAGCAGCTTTTTCGGGGCTTACGAGCAGTACTTC.

This clone was seen only a few times. V and J are TRBV27 and TRBJ2-7, with 7 bases aligning to TRBD2. V gave up 7 bases and J gave up 3 bases; unmatched junction bases: 9. Germline V lookup: CDR1 MNHEY, CDR2 SMNVEV (reference sequence). The CDR3 runs to 14 residues. DNA for the CDR3: TGTGCCAGCAACAAGAGGGGAGGGAGCTACGAGCAGTACTTC. This codes for CASNKRGGSYEQYF.

The chain recombines TRBV3-1 (or the pseudogene TRBV3-2) with TRBJ1-5; no clear D gene. CDR3 length: 15 amino acids. Germline CDR1 and CDR2: LGHDT and YNNKEL (reference sequence). V was clipped by 1 base and J by 4 bases, with 11 bases between them. The CDR3 region is CASSQGVVENQPQHF. CDR3 DNA sequence: TGTGCCAGCAGCCAAGGGGTTGTTGAGAATCAGCCCCAGCATTTT.

The rearrangement links TRBV7-2 to TRBJ2-7; D is uncertain. CDR3 length equals 14 residues. With 2 bases removed from V and 4 bases from J, the gap between germline ends came to 12 bases. Germline loops: CDR1 SGHTA, CDR2 FQGNSA. The CDR3 protein is CASSLSAGRYEQYF. In DNA form, the CDR3 reads TGTGCCAGCAGCTTATCGGCCGGACGTTACGAGCAGTACTTC.